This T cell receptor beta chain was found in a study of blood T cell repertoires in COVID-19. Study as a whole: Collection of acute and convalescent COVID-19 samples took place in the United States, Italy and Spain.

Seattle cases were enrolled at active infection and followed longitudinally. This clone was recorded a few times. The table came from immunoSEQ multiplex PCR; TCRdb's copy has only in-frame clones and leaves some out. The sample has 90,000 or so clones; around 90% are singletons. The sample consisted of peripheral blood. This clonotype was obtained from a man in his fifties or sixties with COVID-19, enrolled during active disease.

The CDR3: CASSPQHASTFAGNTIYF. DNA of the CDR3: TGTGCCAGCTCACCCCAACATGCTTCGACATTCGCGGGAAACACCATATATTTT. This rearrangement joins TRBV18 to TRBJ1-3; D unclear. Germline V gene data show CDR1 as KGHSH and CDR2 as LQKENI. This CDR3 contains 18 residues. Trimming cost V 3 bases and J 4 bases, with 22 bases left between them.